One and the same sample provided the 2 T cell receptor beta chains below, sequenced in a study of blood T cell repertoires in COVID-19. Clones were read by immunoSEQ multiplex PCR, and TCRdb kept only the in-frame ones, dropping some. Counted here are about 520,000 clones, around 85% occurring once; the ten biggest clones make up approximately 3.2%. Source material: peripheral blood. The receptors were gathered from a human donor in a cohort sampled during active COVID-19.

This clone was recorded a few times. The J gene is TRBJ2-2, the V gene TRBV19, with 10 nucleotides matching TRBD2. There are 15 residues in the CDR3. Germline CDR1 and CDR2: LNHDA and SQIVND (reference sequence). V lost 10 bases and J lost 3; bases outside the gene matches: 8. The CDR3 sequence is CATSDGTSDTGELFF. Here the CDR3 DNA reads TGTGCCACAAGTGATGGGACTAGCGACACCGGGGAGCTGTTTTTT.

This clone was seen more than once but under ten times. The V and J genes are TRBV19 and TRBJ2-7; 10 bases fit TRBD1. This CDR3 contains 13 residues. The germline V gene encodes CDR1 LNHDA and CDR2 SQIVND (reference sequence). J lost 5 bases, V lost 8 bases, and 6 bases had no gene match. For the CDR3, the DNA is TGTGCCAGTGGGGGACAGGGGATCAACGAGCAGTACTTC. It is translated as CASGGQGINEQYF. Looking up the rest from reference TRBV19 and TRBJ2-7 gives the full variable domain: DGGITQSPKYLFRKEGQNVTLSCEQNLNHDAMYWYRQDPGQGLRLIYYSQIVNDFQKGDIAEGYSVSREKKESFPLTVTSAQKNPTAFYLCASGGQGINEQYFGPGTRLTVT.